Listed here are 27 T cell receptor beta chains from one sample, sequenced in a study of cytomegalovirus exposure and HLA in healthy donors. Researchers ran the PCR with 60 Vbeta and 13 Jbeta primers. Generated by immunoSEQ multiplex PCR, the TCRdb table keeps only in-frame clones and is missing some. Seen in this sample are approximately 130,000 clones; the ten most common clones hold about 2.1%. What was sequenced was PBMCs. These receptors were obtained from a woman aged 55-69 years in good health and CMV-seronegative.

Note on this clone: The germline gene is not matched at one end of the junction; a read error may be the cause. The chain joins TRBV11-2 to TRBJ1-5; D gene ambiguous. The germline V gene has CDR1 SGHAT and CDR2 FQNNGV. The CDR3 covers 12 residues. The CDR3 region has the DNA TGTGCCCGCAGTCGTAGCAATCAGCCCCAGCATTTT. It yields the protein CARSRSNQPQHF.

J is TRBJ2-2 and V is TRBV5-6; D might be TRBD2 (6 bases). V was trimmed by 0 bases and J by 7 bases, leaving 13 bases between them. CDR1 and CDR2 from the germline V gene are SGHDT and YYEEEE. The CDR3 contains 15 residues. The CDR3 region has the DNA TGTGCCAGCAGCTTGGGCCCGGGCGGGGTCGGGGAGCTGTTTTTT. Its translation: CASSLGPGGVGELFF. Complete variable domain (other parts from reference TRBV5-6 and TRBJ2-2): DAGVTQSPTHLIKTRGQQVTLRCSPKSGHDTVSWYQQALGQGPQFIFQYYEEEERQRGNFPDRFSGHQFPNYSSELNVNALLLGDSALYLCASSLGPGGVGELFFGEGSRLTVL.

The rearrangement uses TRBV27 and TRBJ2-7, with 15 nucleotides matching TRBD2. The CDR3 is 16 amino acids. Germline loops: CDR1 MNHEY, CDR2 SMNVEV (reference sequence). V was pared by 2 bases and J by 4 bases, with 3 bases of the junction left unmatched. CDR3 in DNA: TGTGCCAGCAGTTTAGCGGGGACTAGCGGGAGGTACGAGCAGTACTTC. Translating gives CASSLAGTSGRYEQYF.

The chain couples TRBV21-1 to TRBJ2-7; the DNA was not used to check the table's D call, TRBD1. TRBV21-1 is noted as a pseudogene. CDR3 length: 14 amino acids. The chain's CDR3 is CASSSRDRVYEQYF. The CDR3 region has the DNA TGTGCCAGCAGCAGCCGGGACAGGGTGTACGAGCAGTACTTC.

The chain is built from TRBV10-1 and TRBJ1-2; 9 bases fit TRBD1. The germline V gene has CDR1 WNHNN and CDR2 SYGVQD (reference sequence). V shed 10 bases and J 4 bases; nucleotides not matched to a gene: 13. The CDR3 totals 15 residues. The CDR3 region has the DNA TGCGCCACCAAAGAACCGGGACAGGGACCCTATGGCTACACCTTC. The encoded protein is CATKEPGQGPYGYTF.

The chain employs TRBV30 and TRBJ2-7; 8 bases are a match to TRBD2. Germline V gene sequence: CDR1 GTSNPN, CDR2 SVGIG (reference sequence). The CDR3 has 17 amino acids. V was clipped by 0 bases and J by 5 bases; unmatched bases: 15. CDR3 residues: CAWSVALGAGGRNEQYF. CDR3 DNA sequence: TGTGCCTGGAGTGTAGCCCTGGGGGCGGGAGGAAGGAACGAGCAGTACTTC.

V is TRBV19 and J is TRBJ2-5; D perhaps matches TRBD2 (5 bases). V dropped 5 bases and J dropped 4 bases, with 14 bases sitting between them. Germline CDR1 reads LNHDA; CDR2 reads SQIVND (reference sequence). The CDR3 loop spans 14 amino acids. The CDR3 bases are TGTGCCAGTAGTCGGGAAGGAACGTCAGAGACCCAGTACTTC. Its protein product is CASSREGTSETQYF.

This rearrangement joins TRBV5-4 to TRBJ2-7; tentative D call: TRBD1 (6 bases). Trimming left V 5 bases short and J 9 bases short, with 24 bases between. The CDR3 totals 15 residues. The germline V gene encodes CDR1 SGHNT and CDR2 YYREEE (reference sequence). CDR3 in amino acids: CASSPTGIQRIGQYF. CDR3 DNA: TGTGCCAGCAGTCCTACAGGGATTCAACGGATTGGGCAGTACTTC.

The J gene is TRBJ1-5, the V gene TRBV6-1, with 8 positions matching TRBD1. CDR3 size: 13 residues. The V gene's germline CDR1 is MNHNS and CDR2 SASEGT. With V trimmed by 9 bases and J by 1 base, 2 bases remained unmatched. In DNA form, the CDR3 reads TGTGCCAGTGGGGACAGGAGCAATCAGCCCCAGCATTTT. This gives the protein CASGDRSNQPQHF.

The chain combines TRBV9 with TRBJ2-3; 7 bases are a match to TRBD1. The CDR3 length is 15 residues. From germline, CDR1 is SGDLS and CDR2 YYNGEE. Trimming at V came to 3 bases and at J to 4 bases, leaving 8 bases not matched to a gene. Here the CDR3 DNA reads TGTGCCAGCAGCGCCGAGCCCACAGGGGCAGATACGCAGTATTTT. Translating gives CASSAEPTGADTQYF.

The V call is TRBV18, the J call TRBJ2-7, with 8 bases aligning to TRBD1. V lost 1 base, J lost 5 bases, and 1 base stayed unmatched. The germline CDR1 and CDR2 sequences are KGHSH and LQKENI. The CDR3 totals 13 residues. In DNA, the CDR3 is TGTGCCAGCTCACCACGACAGGGGAACGAGCAGTACTTC. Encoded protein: CASSPRQGNEQYF.

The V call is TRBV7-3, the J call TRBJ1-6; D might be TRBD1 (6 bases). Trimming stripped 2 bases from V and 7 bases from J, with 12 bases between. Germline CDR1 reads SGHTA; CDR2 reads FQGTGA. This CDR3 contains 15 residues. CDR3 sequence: CASSLRAGENSPLHF. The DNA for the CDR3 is TGTGCCAGCAGCTTACGCGCAGGGGAGAATTCACCCCTCCACTTT.

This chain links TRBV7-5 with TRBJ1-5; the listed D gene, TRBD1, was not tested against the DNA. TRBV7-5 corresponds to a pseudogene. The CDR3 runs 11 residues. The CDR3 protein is CARSQKRPQHF. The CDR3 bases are TGTGCCAGAAGCCAGAAAAGGCCCCAGCATTTT.

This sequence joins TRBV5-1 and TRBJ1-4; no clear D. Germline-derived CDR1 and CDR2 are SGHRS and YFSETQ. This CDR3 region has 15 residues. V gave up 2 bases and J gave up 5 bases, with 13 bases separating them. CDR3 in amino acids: CASSFSTEGNEKLFF. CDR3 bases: TGCGCCAGCAGCTTCTCTACGGAGGGAAATGAAAAACTGTTTTTT.

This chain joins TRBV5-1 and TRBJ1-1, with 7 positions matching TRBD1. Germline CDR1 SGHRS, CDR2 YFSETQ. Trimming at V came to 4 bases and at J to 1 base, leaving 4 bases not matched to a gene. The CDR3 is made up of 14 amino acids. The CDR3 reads CASSASGGNTEAFF. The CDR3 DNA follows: TGCGCCAGCAGCGCATCAGGGGGGAACACTGAAGCTTTCTTT.

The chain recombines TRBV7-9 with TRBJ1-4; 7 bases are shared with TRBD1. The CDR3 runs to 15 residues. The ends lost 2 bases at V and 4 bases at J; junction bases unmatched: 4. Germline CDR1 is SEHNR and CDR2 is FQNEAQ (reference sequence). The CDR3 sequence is CASSLMGQSNEKLFF. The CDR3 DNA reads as TGTGCCAGCAGCTTAATGGGACAGAGTAATGAAAAACTGTTTTTT.

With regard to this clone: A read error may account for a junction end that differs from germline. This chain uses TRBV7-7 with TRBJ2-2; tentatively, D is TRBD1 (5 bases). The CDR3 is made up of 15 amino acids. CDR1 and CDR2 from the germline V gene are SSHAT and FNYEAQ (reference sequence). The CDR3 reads CASTQQEMNTGELFF. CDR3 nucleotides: TGTGCTAGCACCCAACAGGAAATGAACACCGGGGAGCTGTTTTTT.

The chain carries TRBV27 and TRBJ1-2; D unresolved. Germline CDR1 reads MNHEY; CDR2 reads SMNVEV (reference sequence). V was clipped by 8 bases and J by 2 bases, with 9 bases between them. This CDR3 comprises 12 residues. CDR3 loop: CASGGRNYGYTF. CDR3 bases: TGTGCCAGCGGAGGGAGGAACTATGGCTACACCTTC.

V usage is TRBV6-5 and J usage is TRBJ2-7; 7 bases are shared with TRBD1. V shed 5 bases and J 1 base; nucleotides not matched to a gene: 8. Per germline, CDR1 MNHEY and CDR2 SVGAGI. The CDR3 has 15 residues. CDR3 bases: TGTGCCAGCAGTCTAGACAGGGAAGGGTCCTACGAGCAGTACTTC. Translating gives CASSLDREGSYEQYF.

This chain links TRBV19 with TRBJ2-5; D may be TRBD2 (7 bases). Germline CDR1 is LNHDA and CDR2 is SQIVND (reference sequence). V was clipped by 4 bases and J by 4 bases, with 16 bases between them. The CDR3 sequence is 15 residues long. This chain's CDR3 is CASSRGGASRETQYF. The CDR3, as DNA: TGTGCCAGTAGTAGGGGGGGCGCATCGCGAGAGACCCAGTACTTC.

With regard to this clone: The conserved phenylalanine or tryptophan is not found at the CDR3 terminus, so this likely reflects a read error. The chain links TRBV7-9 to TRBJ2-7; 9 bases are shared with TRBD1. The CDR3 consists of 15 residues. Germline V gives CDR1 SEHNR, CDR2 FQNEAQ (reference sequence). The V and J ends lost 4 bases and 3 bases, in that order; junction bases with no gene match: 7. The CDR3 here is CASSSSWTGVYEQYL. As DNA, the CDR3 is TGTGCCAGCAGCTCCAGTTGGACAGGGGTCTACGAGCAGTACCTC.

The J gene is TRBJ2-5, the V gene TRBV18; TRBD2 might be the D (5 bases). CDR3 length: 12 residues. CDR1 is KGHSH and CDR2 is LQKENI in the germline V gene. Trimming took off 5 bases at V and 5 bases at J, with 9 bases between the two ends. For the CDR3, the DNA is TGTGCCAGCTCAAGCGGCGTCGAGACCCAGTACTTC. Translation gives CASSSGVETQYF.

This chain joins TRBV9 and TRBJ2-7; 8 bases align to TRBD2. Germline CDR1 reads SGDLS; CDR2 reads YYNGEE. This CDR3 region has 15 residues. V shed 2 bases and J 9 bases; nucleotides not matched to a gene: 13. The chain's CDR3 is CASSVSSSMAGGQYF. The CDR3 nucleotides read TGTGCCAGCAGCGTTAGTTCCTCCATGGCGGGGGGGCAGTACTTC.

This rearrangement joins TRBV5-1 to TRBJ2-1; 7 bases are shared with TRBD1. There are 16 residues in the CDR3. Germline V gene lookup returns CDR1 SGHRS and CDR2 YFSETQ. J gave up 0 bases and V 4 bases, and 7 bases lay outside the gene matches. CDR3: CASSNGQDLSYNEQFF. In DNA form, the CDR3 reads TGCGCCAGCAGCAACGGACAGGATCTCTCCTACAATGAGCAGTTCTTC. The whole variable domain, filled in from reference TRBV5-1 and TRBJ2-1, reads KAGVTQTPRYLIKTRGQQVTLSCSPISGHRSVSWYQQTPGQGLQFLFEYFSETQRNKGNFPGRFSGRQFSNSRSEMNVSTLELGDSALYLCASSNGQDLSYNEQFFGPGTRLTVL.

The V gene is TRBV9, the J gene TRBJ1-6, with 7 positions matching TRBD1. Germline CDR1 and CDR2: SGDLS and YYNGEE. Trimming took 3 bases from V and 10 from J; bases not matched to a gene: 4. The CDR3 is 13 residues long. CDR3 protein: CASSGTGESPLHF. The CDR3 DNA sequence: TGTGCCAGCAGCGGAACAGGGGAATCACCCCTCCACTTT.

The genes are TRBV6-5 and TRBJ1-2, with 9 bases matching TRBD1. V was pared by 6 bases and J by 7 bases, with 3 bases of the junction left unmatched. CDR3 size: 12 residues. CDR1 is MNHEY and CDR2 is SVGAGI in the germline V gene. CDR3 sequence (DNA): TGTGCCAGCAGACAGGGACAGGGTGGCTACACCTTC. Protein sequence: CASRQGQGGYTF.

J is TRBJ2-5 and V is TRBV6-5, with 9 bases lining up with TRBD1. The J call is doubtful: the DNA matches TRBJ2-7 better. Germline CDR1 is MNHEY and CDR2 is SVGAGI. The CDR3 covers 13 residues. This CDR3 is CASSYPTGGEQYF. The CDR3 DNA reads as TGTGCCAGCAGTTACCCGACAGGGGGCGAGCAGTACTTC.